This T cell receptor (beta chain) originates from a study of cytomegalovirus exposure and HLA in healthy donors. Remarks on this clone: Antigen: not known.

Notes on the study in general: Three chains linked to CMV were shown in vitro to be specific for CMV antigens. The study labeled fewer than 200 TCR beta chains cytomegalovirus-associated.

Method: immunoSEQ multiplex PCR; TCRdb's copy keeps in-frame clones and lacks some. The sample yields hundreds of thousands of clones, 70% to 90% seen once. The donors were members of the roughly 120-subject validation cohort (separate from the approximately 670-subject first cohort). This CDR3 comprises 18 residues. The germline V gene encodes CDR1 SEHNR and CDR2 FQNEAQ (reference sequence). Trimming cost V 5 bases and J 3 bases; bases outside gene matches: 15. The sample comprised PBMCs. This rearrangement joins TRBV7-9 to TRBJ2-7, with 11 bases aligning to TRBD2. The origin of this receptor is a woman aged 18-30 years in good health and CMV-seronegative. The CDR3 sequence: CASSTPDTEGLAVYEQYF. DNA for the CDR3: TGTGCCAGCAGCACACCGGATACTGAGGGACTAGCGGTCTACGAGCAGTACTTC.